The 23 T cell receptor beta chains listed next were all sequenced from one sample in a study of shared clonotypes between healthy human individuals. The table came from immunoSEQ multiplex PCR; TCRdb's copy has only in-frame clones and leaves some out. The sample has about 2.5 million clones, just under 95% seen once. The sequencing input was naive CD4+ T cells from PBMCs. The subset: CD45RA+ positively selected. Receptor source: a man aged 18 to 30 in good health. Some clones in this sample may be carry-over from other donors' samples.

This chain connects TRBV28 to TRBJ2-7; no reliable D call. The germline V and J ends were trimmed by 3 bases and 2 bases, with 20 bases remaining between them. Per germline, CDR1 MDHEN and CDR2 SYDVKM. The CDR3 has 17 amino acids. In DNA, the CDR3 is TGTGCCAGCAGTTTGATCATACGCGCGGTCCTCACCTACGAGCAGTACTTC. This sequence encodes CASSLIIRAVLTYEQYF.

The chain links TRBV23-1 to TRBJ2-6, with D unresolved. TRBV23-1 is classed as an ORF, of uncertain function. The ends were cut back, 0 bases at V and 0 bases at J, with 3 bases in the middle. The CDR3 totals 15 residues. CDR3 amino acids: CASSQSFSGANVLTF. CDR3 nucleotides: TGCGCCAGCAGTCAATCGTTCTCTGGGGCCAACGTCCTGACTTTC.

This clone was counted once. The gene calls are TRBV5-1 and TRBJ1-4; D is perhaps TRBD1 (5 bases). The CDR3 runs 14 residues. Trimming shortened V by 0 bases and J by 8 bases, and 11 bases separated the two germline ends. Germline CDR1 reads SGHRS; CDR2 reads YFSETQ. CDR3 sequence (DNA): TGCGCCAGCAGCTTGGTAGGGGAGGGGGAAAAACTGTTTTTT. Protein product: CASSLVGEGEKLFF.

CDR3 in amino acids: CASHSGDFGTGELFF. CDR3 DNA sequence: TGTGCCAGCCATTCAGGGGATTTCGGCACCGGGGAGCTGTTTTTT. The gene calls are TRBV4-2 and TRBJ2-2; D perhaps matches TRBD1 (6 bases). Germline V gives CDR1 LGHNA, CDR2 YNFKEQ. V lost 8 bases, J lost 4 bases, and 17 bases lay in between. The CDR3 length is 15 residues.

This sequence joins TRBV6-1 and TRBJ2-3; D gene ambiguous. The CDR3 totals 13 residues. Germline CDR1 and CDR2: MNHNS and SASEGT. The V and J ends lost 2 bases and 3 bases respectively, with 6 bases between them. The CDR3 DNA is TGTGCCAGCAGTGAAATATTGACAGATACGCAGTATTTT. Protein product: CASSEILTDTQYF.

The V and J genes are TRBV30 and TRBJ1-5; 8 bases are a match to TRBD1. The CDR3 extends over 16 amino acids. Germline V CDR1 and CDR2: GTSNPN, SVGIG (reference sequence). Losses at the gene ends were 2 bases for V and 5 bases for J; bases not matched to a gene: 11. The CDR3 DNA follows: TGTGCCTGGAGTACCCGGACAGGGAGCAGCGATCAGCCCCAGCATTTT. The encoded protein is CAWSTRTGSSDQPQHF.

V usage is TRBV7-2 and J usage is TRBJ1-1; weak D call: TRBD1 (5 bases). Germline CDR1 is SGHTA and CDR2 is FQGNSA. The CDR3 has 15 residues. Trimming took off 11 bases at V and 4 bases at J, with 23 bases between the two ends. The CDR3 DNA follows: TGTGCCTCACTTGGAAGTAGTTGGGGGGGCACTGAAGCTTTCTTT. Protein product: CASLGSSWGGTEAFF.

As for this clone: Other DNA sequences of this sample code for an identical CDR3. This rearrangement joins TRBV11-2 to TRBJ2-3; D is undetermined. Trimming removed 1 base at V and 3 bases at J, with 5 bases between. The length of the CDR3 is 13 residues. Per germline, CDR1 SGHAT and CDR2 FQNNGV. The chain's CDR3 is CASSLGSTDTQYF. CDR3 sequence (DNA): TGTGCCAGCAGCTTAGGCAGTACAGATACGCAGTATTTT. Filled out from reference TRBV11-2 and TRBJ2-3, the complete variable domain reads EAGVAQSPRYKIIEKRQSVAFWCNPISGHATLYWYQQILGQGPKLLIQFQNNGVVDDSQLPKDRFSAERLKGVDSTLKIQPAKLEDSAVYLCASSLGSTDTQYFGPGTRLTVL.

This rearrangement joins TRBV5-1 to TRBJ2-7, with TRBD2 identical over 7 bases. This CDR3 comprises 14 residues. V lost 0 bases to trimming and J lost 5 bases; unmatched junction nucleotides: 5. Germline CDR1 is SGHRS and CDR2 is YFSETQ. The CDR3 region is CASSLDGLADEQYF. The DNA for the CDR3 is TGCGCCAGCAGCTTGGACGGGCTAGCGGACGAGCAGTACTTC.

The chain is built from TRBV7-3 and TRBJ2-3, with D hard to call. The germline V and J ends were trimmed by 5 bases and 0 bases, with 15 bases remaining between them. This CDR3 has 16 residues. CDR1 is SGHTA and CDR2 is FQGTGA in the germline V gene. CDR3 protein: CASSLRHSSSTDTQYF. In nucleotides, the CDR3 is TGTGCCAGCAGCCTGCGACATTCCTCTAGCACAGATACGCAGTATTTT.

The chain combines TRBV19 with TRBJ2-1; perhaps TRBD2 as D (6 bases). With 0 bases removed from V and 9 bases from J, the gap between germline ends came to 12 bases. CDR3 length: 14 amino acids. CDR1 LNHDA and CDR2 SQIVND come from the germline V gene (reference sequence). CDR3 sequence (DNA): TGTGCCAGTAGTATAGATAACGCGGGAAGTGAGCAGTTCTTC. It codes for CASSIDNAGSEQFF.

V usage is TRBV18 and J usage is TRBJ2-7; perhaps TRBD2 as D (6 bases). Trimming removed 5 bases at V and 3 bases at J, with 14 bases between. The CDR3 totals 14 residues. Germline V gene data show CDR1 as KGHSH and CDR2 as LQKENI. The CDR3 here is CASSSPGEGYEQYF. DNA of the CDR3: TGTGCCAGCTCATCCCCGGGAGAAGGCTACGAGCAGTACTTC.

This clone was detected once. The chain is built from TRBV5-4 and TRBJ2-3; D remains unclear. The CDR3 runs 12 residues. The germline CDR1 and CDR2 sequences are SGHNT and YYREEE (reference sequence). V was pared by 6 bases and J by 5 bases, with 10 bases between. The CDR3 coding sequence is TGTGCCAGCACCAAGGGCGGAGATACGCAGTATTTT. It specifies CASTKGGDTQYF.

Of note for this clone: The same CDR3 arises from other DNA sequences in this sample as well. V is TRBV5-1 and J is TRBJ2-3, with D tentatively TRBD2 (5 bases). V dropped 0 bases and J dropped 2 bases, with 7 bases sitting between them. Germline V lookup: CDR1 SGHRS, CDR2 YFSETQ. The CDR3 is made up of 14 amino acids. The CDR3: CASSLGDYTDTQYF. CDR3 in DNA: TGCGCCAGCAGCTTGGGCGACTACACAGATACGCAGTATTTT.

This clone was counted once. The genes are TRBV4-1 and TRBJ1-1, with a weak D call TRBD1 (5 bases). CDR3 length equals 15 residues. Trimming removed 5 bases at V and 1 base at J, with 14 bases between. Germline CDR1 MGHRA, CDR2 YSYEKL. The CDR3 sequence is CASSYPGRSNTEAFF. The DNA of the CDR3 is TGCGCCAGCAGCTACCCGGGACGGTCGAACACTGAAGCTTTCTTT.

The CDR3 bases are TGTGCCAGCAGCTTGACAAGGACAGGGAACGAGCAGTACTTC. Residues: CASSLTRTGNEQYF. The rearrangement joins TRBV7-2 to TRBJ2-7, with 8 positions matching TRBD1. The CDR3 extends over 14 amino acids. CDR1 and CDR2 (germline): SGHTA, FQGNSA. After removal of 3 bases from V and 5 bases from J, the junction contained 6 bases not matched to a gene.

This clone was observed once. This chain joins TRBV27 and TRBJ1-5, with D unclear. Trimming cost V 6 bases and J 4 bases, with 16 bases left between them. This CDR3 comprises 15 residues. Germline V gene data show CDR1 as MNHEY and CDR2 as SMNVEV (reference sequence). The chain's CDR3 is CASSPGRPINQPQHF. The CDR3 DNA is TGTGCCAGCAGCCCCGGACGTCCGATAAATCAGCCCCAGCATTTT.

CDR3 protein: CASSAGLRQGEFF. CDR3 coding DNA: TGCGCCAGCAGCGCGGGTCTGCGACAGGGGGAGTTCTTC. The chain links TRBV5-1 to TRBJ2-1; 9 nucleotides line up with TRBD1. Trimming took 4 bases from V and 14 from J; bases not matched to a gene: 10. Germline V gives CDR1 SGHRS, CDR2 YFSETQ. There are 13 residues in the CDR3.

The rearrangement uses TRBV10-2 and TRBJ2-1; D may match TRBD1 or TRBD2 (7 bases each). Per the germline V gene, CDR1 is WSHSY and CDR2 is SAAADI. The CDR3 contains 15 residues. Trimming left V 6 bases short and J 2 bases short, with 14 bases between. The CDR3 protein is CASSGRGGAYNEQFF. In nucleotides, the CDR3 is TGCGCCAGCAGCGGCAGGGGGGGCGCCTACAATGAGCAGTTCTTC.

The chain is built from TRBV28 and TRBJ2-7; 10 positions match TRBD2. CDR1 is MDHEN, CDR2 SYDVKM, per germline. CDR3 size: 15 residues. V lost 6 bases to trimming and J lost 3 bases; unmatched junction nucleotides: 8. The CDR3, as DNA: TGTGCCAGCAGCCCTAGCGGGAGAGAAGGCTACGAGCAGTACTTC. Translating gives CASSPSGREGYEQYF.

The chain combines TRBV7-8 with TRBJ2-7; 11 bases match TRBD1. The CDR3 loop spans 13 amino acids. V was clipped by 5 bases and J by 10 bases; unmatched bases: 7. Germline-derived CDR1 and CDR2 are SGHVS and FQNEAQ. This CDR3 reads CASSKDRGQGQYF. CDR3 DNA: TGTGCCAGCAGCAAGGACAGGGGGCAGGGCCAGTACTTC. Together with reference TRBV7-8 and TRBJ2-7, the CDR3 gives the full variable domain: GAGVSQSPRYKVAKRGQDVALRCDPISGHVSLFWYQQALGQGPEFLTYFQNEAQLDKSGLPSDRFFAERPEGSVSTLKIQRTQQEDSAVYLCASSKDRGQGQYFGPGTRLTVT.

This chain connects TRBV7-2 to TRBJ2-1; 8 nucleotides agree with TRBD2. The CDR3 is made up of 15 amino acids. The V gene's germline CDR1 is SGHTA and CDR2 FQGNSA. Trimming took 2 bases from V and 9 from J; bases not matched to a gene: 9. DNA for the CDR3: TGTGCCAGCAGCTTAACGGGACTAGGGGGGGGTGAGCAGTTCTTC. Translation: CASSLTGLGGGEQFF.

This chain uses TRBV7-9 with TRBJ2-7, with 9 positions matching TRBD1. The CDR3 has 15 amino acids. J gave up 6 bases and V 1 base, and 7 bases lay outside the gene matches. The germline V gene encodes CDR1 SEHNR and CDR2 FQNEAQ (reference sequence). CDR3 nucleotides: TGTGCCAGCAGCTTAGGGGACAGGGAGTCAGGCGAGCAGTACTTC. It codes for CASSLGDRESGEQYF.